This T cell receptor beta chain was found in a study of blood T cell repertoires in COVID-19. Germline CDR1 reads SNHLY; CDR2 reads FYNNEI. The CDR3 has 17 amino acids. J lost 0 bases, V lost 4 bases, and 11 bases had no gene match. This clone was counted a few times. The repertoire was sequenced with immunoSEQ multiplex PCR; TCRdb's copy has only in-frame clones and lacks some. This table holds 210,000 or so clones, about 77% found once. The chain is built from TRBV2 and TRBJ1-2; 7 nucleotides align to TRBD1. The material sequenced was peripheral blood. This TCR came from an elderly woman with active or convalescent COVID-19. Here the CDR3 reads CASSAHGWDRTNYGYTF. CDR3 DNA: TGTGCCAGCAGTGCCCACGGTTGGGACAGAACTAACTATGGCTACACCTTC.